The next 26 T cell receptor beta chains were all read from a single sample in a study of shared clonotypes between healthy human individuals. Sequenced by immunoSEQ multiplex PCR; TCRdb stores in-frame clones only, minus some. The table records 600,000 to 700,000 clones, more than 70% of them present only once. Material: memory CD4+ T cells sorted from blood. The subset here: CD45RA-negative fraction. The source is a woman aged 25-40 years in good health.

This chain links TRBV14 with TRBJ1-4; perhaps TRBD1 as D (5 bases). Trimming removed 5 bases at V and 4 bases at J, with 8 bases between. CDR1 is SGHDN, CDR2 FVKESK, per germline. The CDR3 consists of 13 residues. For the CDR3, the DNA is TGTGCCAGCAGCTACAGGCATAATGAAAAACTGTTTTTT. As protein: CASSYRHNEKLFF. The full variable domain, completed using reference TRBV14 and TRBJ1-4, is EAGVTQFPSHSVIEKGQTVTLRCDPISGHDNLYWYRRVMGKEIKFLLHFVKESKQDESGMPNNRFLAERTGGTYSTLKVQPAELEDSGVYFCASSYRHNEKLFFGSGTQLSVL.

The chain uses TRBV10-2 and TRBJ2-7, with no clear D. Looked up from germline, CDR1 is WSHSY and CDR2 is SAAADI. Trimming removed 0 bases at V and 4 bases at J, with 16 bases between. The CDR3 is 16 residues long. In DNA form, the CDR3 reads TGCGCCAGCAGTGAGTCCGAGCCCCTGGGGAATTACGAGCAGTACTTC. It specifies CASSESEPLGNYEQYF.

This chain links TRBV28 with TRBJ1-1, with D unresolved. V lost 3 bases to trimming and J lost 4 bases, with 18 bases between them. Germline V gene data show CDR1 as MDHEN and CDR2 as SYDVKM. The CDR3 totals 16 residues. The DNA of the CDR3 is TGTGCCAGCAGTTTTGGGTTCTTCGGGCAAGGCACTGAAGCTTTCTTT. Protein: CASSFGFFGQGTEAFF.

CDR3 residues: CASSLDVLKYEQYF. DNA for the CDR3: TGTGCCAGCAGCTTGGATGTGTTGAAGTACGAGCAGTACTTC. The rearrangement uses TRBV11-2 and TRBJ2-7; D is unresolved. V was trimmed by 3 bases and J by 4 bases, leaving 13 bases between them. The CDR3 covers 14 residues. Germline-derived CDR1 and CDR2 are SGHAT and FQNNGV.

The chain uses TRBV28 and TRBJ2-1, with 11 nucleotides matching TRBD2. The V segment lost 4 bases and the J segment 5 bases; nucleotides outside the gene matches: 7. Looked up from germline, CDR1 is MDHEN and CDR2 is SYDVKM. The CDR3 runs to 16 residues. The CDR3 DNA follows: TGTGCCAGCAGTTCGCACGGGACTAGCGGCCACAATGAGCAGTTCTTC. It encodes CASSSHGTSGHNEQFF.

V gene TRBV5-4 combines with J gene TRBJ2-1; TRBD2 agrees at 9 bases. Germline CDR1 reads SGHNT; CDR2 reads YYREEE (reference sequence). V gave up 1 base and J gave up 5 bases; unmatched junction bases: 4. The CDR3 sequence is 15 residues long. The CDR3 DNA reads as TGTGCCAGCAGCTTGCAGACTAGCGGCCACAATGAGCAGTTCTTC. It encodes CASSLQTSGHNEQFF.

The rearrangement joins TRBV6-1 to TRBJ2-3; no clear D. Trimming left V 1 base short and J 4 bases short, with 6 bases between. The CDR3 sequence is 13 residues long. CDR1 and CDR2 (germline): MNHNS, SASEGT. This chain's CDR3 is CASSEGRADTQYF. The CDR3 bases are TGTGCCAGCAGTGAAGGAAGGGCAGATACGCAGTATTTT.

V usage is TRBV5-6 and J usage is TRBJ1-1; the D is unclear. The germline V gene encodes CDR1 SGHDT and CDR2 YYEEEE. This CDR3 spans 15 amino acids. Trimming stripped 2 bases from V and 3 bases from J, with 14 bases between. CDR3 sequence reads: CASSFSTRTHTEAFF. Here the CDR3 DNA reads TGTGCCAGCAGCTTCTCAACTCGGACGCACACTGAAGCTTTCTTT.

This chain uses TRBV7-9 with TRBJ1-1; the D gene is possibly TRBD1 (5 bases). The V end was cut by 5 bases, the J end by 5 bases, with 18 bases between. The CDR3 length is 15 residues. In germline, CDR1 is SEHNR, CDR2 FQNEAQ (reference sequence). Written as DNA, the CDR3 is TGTGCCAGCAGCCTACCGGGGGAGGGTACGACTGAAGCTTTCTTT. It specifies CASSLPGEGTTEAFF.

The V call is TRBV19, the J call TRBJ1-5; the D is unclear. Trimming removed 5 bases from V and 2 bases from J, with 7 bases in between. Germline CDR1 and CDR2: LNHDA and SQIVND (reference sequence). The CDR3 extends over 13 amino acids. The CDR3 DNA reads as TGTGCCAGTAGTTGGCAGGGCAATCAGCCCCAGCATTTT. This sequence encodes CASSWQGNQPQHF.

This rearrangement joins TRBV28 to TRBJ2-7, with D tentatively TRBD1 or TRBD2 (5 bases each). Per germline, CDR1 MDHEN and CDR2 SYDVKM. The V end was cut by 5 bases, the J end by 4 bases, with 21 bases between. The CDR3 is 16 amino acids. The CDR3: CASSGPFGAGAYEQYF. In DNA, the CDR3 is TGTGCCAGCAGTGGACCCTTCGGGGCGGGTGCATACGAGCAGTACTTC.

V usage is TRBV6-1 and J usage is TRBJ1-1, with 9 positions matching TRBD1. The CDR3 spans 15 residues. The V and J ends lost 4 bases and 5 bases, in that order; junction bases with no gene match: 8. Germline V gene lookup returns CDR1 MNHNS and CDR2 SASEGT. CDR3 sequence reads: CASSAQDRGRTEAFF. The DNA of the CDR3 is TGTGCCAGCAGTGCCCAGGACAGGGGAAGGACTGAAGCTTTCTTT.

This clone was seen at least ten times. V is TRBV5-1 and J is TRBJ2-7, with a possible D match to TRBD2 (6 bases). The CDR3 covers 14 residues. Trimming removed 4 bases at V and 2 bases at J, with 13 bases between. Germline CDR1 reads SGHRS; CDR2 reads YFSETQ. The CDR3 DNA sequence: TGCGCCAGCAGCCGAGGAGGGGAGACCTACGAGCAGTACTTC. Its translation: CASSRGGETYEQYF.

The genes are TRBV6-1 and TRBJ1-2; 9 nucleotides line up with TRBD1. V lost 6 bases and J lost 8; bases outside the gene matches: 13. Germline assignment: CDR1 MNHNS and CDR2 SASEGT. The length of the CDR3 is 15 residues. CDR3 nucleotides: TGTGCCAGCAGATCCGGACAGGGGCGTCTTTGGGGCTACACCTTC. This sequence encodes CASRSGQGRLWGYTF.

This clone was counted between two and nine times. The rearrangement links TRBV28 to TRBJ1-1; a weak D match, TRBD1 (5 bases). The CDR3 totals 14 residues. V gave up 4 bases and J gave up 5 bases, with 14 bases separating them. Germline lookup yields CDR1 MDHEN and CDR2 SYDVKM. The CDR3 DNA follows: TGTGCCAGCAGTTGGGCTTTGGCAGGGACTGAAGCTTTCTTT. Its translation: CASSWALAGTEAFF.

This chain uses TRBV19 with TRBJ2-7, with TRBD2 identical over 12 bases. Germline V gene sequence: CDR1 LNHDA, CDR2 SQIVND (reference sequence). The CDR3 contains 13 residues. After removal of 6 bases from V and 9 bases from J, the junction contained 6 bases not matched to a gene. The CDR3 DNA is TGTGCCAGTAGGACTAGCGGGAGCTCGGGGCAGTACTTC. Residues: CASRTSGSSGQYF.

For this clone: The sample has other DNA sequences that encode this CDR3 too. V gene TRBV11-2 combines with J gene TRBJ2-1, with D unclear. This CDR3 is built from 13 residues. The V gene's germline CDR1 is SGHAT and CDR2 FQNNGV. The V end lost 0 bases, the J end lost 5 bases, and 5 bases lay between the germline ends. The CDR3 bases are TGTGCCAGCAGCTTAGATTTGAACAATGAGCAGTTCTTC. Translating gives CASSLDLNNEQFF.

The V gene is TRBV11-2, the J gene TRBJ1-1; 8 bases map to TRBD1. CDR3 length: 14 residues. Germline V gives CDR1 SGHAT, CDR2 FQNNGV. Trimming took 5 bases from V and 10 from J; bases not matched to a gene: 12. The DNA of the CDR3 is TGTGCCAGCAGCCTCAACTCGGACAGGGTACGAGCTTTCTTT. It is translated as CASSLNSDRVRAFF.

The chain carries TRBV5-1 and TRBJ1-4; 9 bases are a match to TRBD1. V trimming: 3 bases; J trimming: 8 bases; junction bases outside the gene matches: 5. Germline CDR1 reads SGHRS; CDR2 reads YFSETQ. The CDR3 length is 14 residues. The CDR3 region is CASSWGTGNEKLFF. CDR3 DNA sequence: TGCGCCAGCAGCTGGGGGACAGGGAACGAAAAACTGTTTTTT.

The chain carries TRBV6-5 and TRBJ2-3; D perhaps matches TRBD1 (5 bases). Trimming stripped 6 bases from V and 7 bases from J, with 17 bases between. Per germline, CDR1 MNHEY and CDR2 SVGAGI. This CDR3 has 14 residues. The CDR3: CASSSLQAAYTQYF. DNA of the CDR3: TGTGCCAGCAGCTCATTACAGGCGGCGTATACGCAGTATTTT.

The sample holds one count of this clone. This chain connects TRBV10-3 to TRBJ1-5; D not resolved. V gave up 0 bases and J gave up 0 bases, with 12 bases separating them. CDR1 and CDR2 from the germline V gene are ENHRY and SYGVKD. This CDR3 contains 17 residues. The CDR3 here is CAISESPWRDSNQPQHF. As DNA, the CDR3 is TGTGCCATCAGTGAGTCACCCTGGAGGGATAGCAATCAGCCCCAGCATTTT.

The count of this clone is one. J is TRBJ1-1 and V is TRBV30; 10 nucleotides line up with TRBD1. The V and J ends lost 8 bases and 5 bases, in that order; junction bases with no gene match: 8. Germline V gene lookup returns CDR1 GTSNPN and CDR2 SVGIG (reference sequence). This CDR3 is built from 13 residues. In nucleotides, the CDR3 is TGTGCCGGAGACCGACAGGGGGCGACTGAAGCTTTCTTT. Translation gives CAGDRQGATEAFF.

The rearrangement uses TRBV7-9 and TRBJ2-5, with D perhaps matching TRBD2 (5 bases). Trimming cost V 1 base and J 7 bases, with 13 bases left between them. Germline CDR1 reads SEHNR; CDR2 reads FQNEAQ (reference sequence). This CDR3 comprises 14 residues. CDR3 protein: CASSLGSGMRTQYF. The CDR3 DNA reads TGTGCCAGCAGCTTAGGATCGGGGATGCGGACCCAGTACTTC.

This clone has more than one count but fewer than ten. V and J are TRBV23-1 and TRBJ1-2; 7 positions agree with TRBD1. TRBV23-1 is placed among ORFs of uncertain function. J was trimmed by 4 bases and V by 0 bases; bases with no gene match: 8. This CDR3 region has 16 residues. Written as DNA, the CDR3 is TGCGCCAGCAGTCAATCGAAAATCCGACAGGGCTATGGCTACACCTTC. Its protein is CASSQSKIRQGYGYTF.

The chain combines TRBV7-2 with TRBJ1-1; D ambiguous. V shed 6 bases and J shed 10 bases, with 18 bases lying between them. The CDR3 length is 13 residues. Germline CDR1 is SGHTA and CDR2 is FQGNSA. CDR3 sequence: CASSPGMGGRAFF. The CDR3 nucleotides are TGTGCCAGCAGTCCCGGTATGGGTGGGCGAGCTTTCTTT.

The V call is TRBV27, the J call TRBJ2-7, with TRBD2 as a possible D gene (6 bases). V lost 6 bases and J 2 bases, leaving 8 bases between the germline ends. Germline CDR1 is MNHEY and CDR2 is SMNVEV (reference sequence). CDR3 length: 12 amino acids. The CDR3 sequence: CASRDYTYEQYF. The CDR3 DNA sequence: TGTGCCAGCAGGGACTATACCTACGAGCAGTACTTC.